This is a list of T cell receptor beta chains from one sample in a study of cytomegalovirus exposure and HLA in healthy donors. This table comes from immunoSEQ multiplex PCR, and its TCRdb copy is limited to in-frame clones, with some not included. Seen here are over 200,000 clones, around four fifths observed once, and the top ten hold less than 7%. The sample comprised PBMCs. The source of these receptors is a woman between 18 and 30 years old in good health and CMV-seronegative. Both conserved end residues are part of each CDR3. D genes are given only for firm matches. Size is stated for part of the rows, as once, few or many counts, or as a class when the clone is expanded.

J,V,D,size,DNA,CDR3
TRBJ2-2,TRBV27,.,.,TGTGCCAGCAGTTCCGACTTACTTTACGGGGAGCTGTTTTTT,CASSSDLLYGELFF
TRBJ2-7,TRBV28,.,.,TGTGCCAGCAGTTCCCTTACGACCTTTTCTGAAGCGCAGTACTTC,CASSSLTTFSEAQYF
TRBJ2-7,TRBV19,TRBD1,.,TGTGCCAGTAGTCTCCGAGCCGGGACAGGGAGGTCCTACGAGCAGTACTTC,CASSLRAGTGRSYEQYF
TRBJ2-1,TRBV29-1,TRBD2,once,TGCAGCGTGAGACTAGCGGGTCGGTCAGCCTACAATGAGCAGTTCTTC,CSVRLAGRSAYNEQFF
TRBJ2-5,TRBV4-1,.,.,TGCGCCAGCAGCCATTCGTCTCCGGGTAGGGGGAACCAAGAGACCCAGTACTTC,CASSHSSPGRGNQETQYF
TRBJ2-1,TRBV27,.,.,TGTGCCAGCAGTTATAGTGGGGGCCACAATGAGCAGTTCTTC,CASSYSGGHNEQFF
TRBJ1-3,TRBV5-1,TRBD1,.,TGCGCCAGCAGCCCCAGGACAGGGGGCCAGGACACCATATATTTT,CASSPRTGGQDTIYF
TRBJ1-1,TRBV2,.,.,TGTGCAGTCACTCTCGGGTACACTGAAGCTTTCTTT,CAVTLGYTEAFF
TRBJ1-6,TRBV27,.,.,TGTGCCAGCAGTCTGGGACCGCCAGGTTCACCCCTCCACTTT,CASSLGPPGSPLHF
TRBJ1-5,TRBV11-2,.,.,TGTGCCAGCAGCCCCGATGGGGGGAGCAATCAGCCCCAGCATTTT,CASSPDGGSNQPQHF
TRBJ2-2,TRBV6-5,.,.,TGTGCCAGCAGTTACGGAAGGATTCACACCGGGGAGCTGTTTTTT,CASSYGRIHTGELFF
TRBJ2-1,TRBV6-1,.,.,TGTGCCAGCAGTCCTAGAGGGGAATACAATGAGCAGTTCTTC,CASSPRGEYNEQFF
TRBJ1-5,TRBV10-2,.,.,TGCGCCAGCAGTGACCAGAATCAGCCCCAGCATTTT,CASSDQNQPQHF
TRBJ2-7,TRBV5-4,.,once,TGTGCCAGCAGCGCCGACAGCTACGAGCAGTACTTC,CASSADSYEQYF
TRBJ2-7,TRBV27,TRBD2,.,TGTGCCAGCAGTGTCGAACTAGCGGGACTCGGGGAGCAGTACTTC,CASSVELAGLGEQYF
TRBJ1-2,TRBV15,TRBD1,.,TGTGCCACCAGCAGAGACTACGGGACAGGGGGAAACTATGGCTACACCTTC,CATSRDYGTGGNYGYTF
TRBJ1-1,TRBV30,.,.,TGTGCCTGGAGTGGCAGTGAGCTAAACACTGAAGCTTTCTTT,CAWSGSELNTEAFF
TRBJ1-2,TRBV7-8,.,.,TGTGCCAGCAGCCCGGGAGGGCTCTATGGCTACACCTTC,CASSPGGLYGYTF
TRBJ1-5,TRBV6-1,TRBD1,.,TGTGCCAGCAGTGTGACAGGGGGCCACAATCAGCCCCAGCATTTT,CASSVTGGHNQPQHF
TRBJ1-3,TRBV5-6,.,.,TGTGCCAGCAGCCGGGGGGAGGGAGTCGGAAACACCATATATTTT,CASSRGEGVGNTIYF
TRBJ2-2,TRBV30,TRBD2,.,TGTGCCTGGAGTGTCGCCGGGGAGCGGGGGTTCACCGGGGAGCTGTTTTTT,CAWSVAGERGFTGELFF
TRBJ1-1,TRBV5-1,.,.,TGCGCCAGCAGCTTAGAGATAGGGAACACTGAAGCTTTCTTT,CASSLEIGNTEAFF
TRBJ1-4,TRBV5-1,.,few,TGCGCCAGCAGCCCGCAGGGGCCCCGGGGGGGTAATGAAAAACTGTTTTTT,CASSPQGPRGGNEKLFF
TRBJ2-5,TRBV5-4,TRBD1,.,TGTGCCAGCAGCAGGTCTGGGACAGGGCAAGAGACCCAGTACTTC,CASSRSGTGQETQYF
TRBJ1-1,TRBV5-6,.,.,TGTGCCAGCAGCTATGGGGGGGACACTGAAGCTTTCTTT,CASSYGGDTEAFF
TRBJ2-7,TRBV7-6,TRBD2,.,TGTGCCAGCAGCCCAGCGGTTAGCGGGCGGGCCTACGAGCAGTACTTC,CASSPAVSGRAYEQYF
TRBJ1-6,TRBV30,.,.,TGTGCCTGGAGTGTAGGGAATTCACCCCTCCACTTT,CAWSVGNSPLHF
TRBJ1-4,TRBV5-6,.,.,TGTGCCAGCACCGCGACAGGTCGGGCTGAAAAACTGTTTTTT,CASTATGRAEKLFF
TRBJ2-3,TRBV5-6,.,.,TGTGCCAGCAGCACTCGGGCAAGCACAGATACGCAGTATTTT,CASSTRASTDTQYF
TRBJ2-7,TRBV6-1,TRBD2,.,TGTGCCAGCAGTGAAAGGTTTTCCGGCGGGGGGTTCGAGCAGTACTTC,CASSERFSGGGFEQYF
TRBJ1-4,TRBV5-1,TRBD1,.,TGCGCCAGCAGCAGGGACAGGTCGGGAGGTAATGAAAAACTGTTTTTT,CASSRDRSGGNEKLFF
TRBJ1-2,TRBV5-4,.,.,TGTGCCAGCACTCGCGGGGGTAACTATGGCTACACCTTC,CASTRGGNYGYTF
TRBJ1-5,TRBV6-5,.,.,TGTGCCAGCAGTCCAATAGGGACCCAGCCCCAGCATTTT,CASSPIGTQPQHF
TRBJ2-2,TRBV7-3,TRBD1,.,TGTGCCAGCAGCTTAAAGGGGACAGTAAACACCGGGGAGCTGTTTTTT,CASSLKGTVNTGELFF
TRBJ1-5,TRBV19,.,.,TGTGCCAGTAGTATAGATGGGTCTTGGGGCAATCAGCCCCAGCATTTT,CASSIDGSWGNQPQHF
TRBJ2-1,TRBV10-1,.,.,TGCGCCAGCAGTGATTACCGGGCCTCGCTGAAATACAATGAGCAGTTCTTC,CASSDYRASLKYNEQFF
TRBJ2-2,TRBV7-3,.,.,TGTGCCAGCAGCTTAACGAAAGGGGGCACCGGGGAGCTGTTTTTT,CASSLTKGGTGELFF
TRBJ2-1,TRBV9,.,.,TGTGCCAGCAGCGTAGAAACTATCTACAATGAGCAGTTCTTC,CASSVETIYNEQFF
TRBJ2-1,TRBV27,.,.,TGTGCCAGCAGGGGCACTGGGGGACACAATGAGCAGTTCTTC,CASRGTGGHNEQFF
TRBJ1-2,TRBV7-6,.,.,TGTGCCAGCAGCTTAGCGGCCCAGGCGGGTGGCTACACCTTC,CASSLAAQAGGYTF
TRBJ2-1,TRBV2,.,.,TGTGCCAGCAGTGATTTTCCGCGCAGGAGTTTGTCTAATGAGCAGTTCTTC,CASSDFPRRSLSNEQFF
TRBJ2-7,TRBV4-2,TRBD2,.,TGTGCCAGCAGCCAAGTTTGGCGGGAGTCCTACGAGCAGTACTTC,CASSQVWRESYEQYF
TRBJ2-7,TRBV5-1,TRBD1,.,TGCGCCAGCAGCCCCGGGACAGGGGGCTGGGGACAGTACTTC,CASSPGTGGWGQYF
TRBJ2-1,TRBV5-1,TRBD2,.,TGCGCCAGCAGCTTGGGCACTAGCGGGGGGCCCGAGTTGTTCTTC,CASSLGTSGGPELFF
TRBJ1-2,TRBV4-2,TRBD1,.,TGTGCCAGCAGCCAAGACGGGGGGACAGGGTTATATTATGGCTACACCTTC,CASSQDGGTGLYYGYTF